This is a list of T cell receptor beta chains from one sample in a study of blood T cell repertoires in COVID-19. Libraries were prepared by immunoSEQ multiplex PCR; TCRdb keeps only in-frame clonotypes and omits some of them. The data contain approximately 160,000 clones, over 75% of them singletons. Sequencing input: PBMCs or T cells enriched from blood (not recorded which). The receptors originated from a woman between 45 and 60 years old who had recovered from COVID-19. CDR3s include the opening cysteine and the closing phenylalanine or tryptophan. The D gene is left open where the match is weak. Clone sizes are given selectively: once, few, many, or a class where the clone is expanded.

V	J	D	size	DNA	CDR3
TRBV7-9	TRBJ2-7	TRBD1	NA	TGTGCCAGCAGCCTCGGGACAGGGCGCGAGCAGTACTTC	CASSLGTGREQYF
TRBV28	TRBJ1-5	NA	NA	TGTGCCAGCAGTGCCAGACAGACCTATAGCAATCAGCCCCAGCATTTT	CASSARQTYSNQPQHF
TRBV3-1/TRBV3-2	TRBJ2-7	TRBD2	NA	TGTGCCAGCAGCCACCTGGGACTAGCCGGCGGCGAGCAGTACTTC	CASSHLGLAGGEQYF
TRBV10-2	TRBJ1-2	NA	NA	TGCGCCAGCAGTGAGTCAGGAGGGGTTTCTAACTATGGCTACACCTTC	CASSESGGVSNYGYTF
TRBV10-3	TRBJ2-7	TRBD2	NA	TGTGCCATCAGTGAGTCAACCTTGGGCGGGAGGTTTAGCTACGAGCAGTACTTC	CAISESTLGGRFSYEQYF
TRBV29-1	TRBJ2-7	TRBD2	NA	TGCAGCGTTGCTAGCGGGAGCAGTATCTACGAGCAGTACTTC	CSVASGSSIYEQYF
TRBV18	TRBJ1-6	NA	NA	TGTGCCAGCTCTTCTCAGGGGAATAATTCACCCCTCCACTTT	CASSSQGNNSPLHF
TRBV30	TRBJ2-2	NA	NA	TGTGCCTGGAGTAAAGGGCGGGGACTCCCGAACACCGGGGAGCTGTTTTTT	CAWSKGRGLPNTGELFF
TRBV6-2/TRBV6-3	TRBJ2-4	NA	NA	TGTGCCAGCAGCGGGGGAGGAGGAAACATTCAGTACTTC	CASSGGGGNIQYF
TRBV2	TRBJ1-2	NA	NA	TGTGCCAGCAGCGGAACGGGAACTAACTATGGCTACACCTTC	CASSGTGTNYGYTF
TRBV27	TRBJ2-7	NA	NA	TGTGCCAGCAGTTGGGCAGGATCCTCCTACGAGCAGTACTTC	CASSWAGSSYEQYF
TRBV5-6	TRBJ1-1	TRBD1	NA	TGTGCCAGCAGCTTGGCGGCGGACAGGGGGCGTCCTGAAGGCACTGAAGCTTTCTTT	CASSLAADRGRPEGTEAFF
TRBV7-9	TRBJ1-1	TRBD1	once	TGTGCCAGCAGCACGACCGGACAGGCCGACGTTCTCGGCACTGAAGCTTTCTTT	CASSTTGQADVLGTEAFF
TRBV7-6	TRBJ2-2	TRBD1	NA	TGTGCCAGCAGCTTAGTGACAGGGCTTTCCACCGGGGAGCTGTTTTTT	CASSLVTGLSTGELFF
TRBV18	TRBJ2-7	NA	NA	TGTGCCAGCTCACGCGGACAAGCCGGGCGAGTCGAGCAGTACTTC	CASSRGQAGRVEQYF
TRBV19	TRBJ1-4	TRBD1	NA	TGTGCCAGTAGTATATCGTGGGACAGAAATGAAAAACTGTTTTTT	CASSISWDRNEKLFF
TRBV3-1/TRBV3-2	TRBJ2-1	TRBD1	NA	TGTGCCAGCAGCCCTATAGGAGACCCCCGGGACAGGGGCCTCTACAATGAGCAGTTCTTC	CASSPIGDPRDRGLYNEQFF
TRBV10-3	TRBJ2-1	NA	NA	TGTGCCATCAGTGAGTCGCAGGGGGGACACAATGAGCAGTTCTTC	CAISESQGGHNEQFF
TRBV7-8	TRBJ1-1	TRBD1	NA	TGTGCCAGCAGCTTAGCAGGGACAGACGTGGCTTTCTTT	CASSLAGTDVAFF
TRBV3-1/TRBV3-2	TRBJ2-7	NA	NA	TGTGCCAGCAGCCAAGGTTGGGGGGTCAGCTCCTACGAGCAGTACTTC	CASSQGWGVSSYEQYF
TRBV27	TRBJ1-2	TRBD1	NA	TGTGCCAGCAGCCTATATCAGGGGGCGAGTGGCTACACCTTC	CASSLYQGASGYTF
TRBV18	TRBJ1-1	TRBD1	NA	TGTGCCAGCTCACCTGGGACAGGCTCTAACACTGAAGCTTTCTTT	CASSPGTGSNTEAFF
TRBV5-4	TRBJ2-1	NA	NA	TGTGCCAGCAGCCCAAGCGGCAGCTCCTACAATGAGCAGTTCTTC	CASSPSGSSYNEQFF
TRBV7-9	TRBJ2-1	TRBD2	NA	TGTGCCAGCAGCATGAGCGGGATCCCTTACAATGAGCAGTTCTTC	CASSMSGIPYNEQFF